A single sample is the source of the 32 T cell receptor beta chains below, sequenced in a study of T cell responses to AZD1222 COVID-19 vaccine. This table comes from immunoSEQ multiplex PCR, and its TCRdb copy is limited to in-frame clones, with some not included. The sample lists some 130,000 clones, 75% to 90% occurring once. The sequenced sample was peripheral blood, obtained on day 0 of AZD1222 vaccination. Receptor source: an adult in good health.

V is TRBV7-9 and J is TRBJ1-1; 7 nucleotides align to TRBD1. Trimming at V came to 4 bases and at J to 1 base, leaving 3 bases not matched to a gene. The CDR3 covers 14 residues. The V gene's germline CDR1 is SEHNR and CDR2 FQNEAQ (reference sequence). The CDR3 region has the DNA TGTGCCAGCAGCTGGGGACAGAGGAACACTGAAGCTTTCTTT. Translation gives CASSWGQRNTEAFF.

This chain joins TRBV6-1 and TRBJ1-1; the D is unclear. With 2 bases removed from V and 5 bases from J, the gap between germline ends came to 15 bases. CDR3 length equals 15 residues. Germline CDR1 and CDR2: MNHNS and SASEGT. DNA of the CDR3: TGTGCCAGCAGTGAAATCCCGGACGCCACTACTGAAGCTTTCTTT. This encodes CASSEIPDATTEAFF.

The DNA of the CDR3 is TGTGCCAGCTCACCACCCCAGGGCGGTGGCTACACCTTC. As protein: CASSPPQGGGYTF. The gene calls are TRBV18 and TRBJ1-2, with D perhaps matching TRBD1 (5 bases). V lost 0 bases, J lost 7 bases, and 9 bases lay in between. CDR1 KGHSH and CDR2 LQKENI come from the germline V gene. The CDR3 contains 13 residues.

The V gene is TRBV19, the J gene TRBJ2-5; TRBD2 aligns across 7 bases. CDR1 and CDR2 from the germline V gene are LNHDA and SQIVND (reference sequence). CDR3 length: 14 amino acids. The V segment lost 5 bases and the J segment 2 bases; nucleotides outside the gene matches: 5. CDR3 DNA: TGTGCCAGTAGTGGAGGACTAGTGCAAGAGACCCAGTACTTC. Its protein product is CASSGGLVQETQYF.

The chain combines TRBV6-1 with TRBJ1-4; TRBD1 might be the D (5 bases). Germline CDR1 reads MNHNS; CDR2 reads SASEGT. The CDR3 contains 15 residues. Trimming cost V 2 bases and J 8 bases, with 15 bases left between them. The CDR3 sequence: CASSENGRAFEKLFF. The CDR3 DNA follows: TGTGCCAGCAGTGAAAATGGCAGGGCGTTCGAAAAACTGTTTTTT.

The chain is built from TRBV19 and TRBJ1-1; 7 nucleotides agree with TRBD1. Germline assignment: CDR1 LNHDA and CDR2 SQIVND (reference sequence). Trimming took 3 bases from V and 7 from J; bases not matched to a gene: 14. This CDR3 comprises 16 residues. The CDR3 DNA sequence: TGTGCCAGTAGTATTGCCCAGGGGGTCTTGAGTGGTGAAGCTTTCTTT. Protein product: CASSIAQGVLSGEAFF.

V usage is TRBV28 and J usage is TRBJ1-2; D unresolved. With 7 bases removed from V and 8 bases from J, the gap between germline ends came to 23 bases. This CDR3 has 15 residues. Germline CDR1 reads MDHEN; CDR2 reads SYDVKM. CDR3 coding DNA: TGTGCCAGCATCCCCGGGATTGGGCCTCGCGTAGGCTACACCTTC. This sequence encodes CASIPGIGPRVGYTF.

The chain couples TRBV21-1 to TRBJ1-3. TRBV21-1 is classified as a pseudogene. The CDR3 consists of 19 residues. The CDR3 loop reads CASSKGRDPGRMSGNTIYF. CDR3 sequence (DNA): TGTGCCAGCAGCAAAGGGCGGGATCCAGGGAGAATGTCTGGAAACACCATATATTTT.

The rearrangement uses TRBV28 and TRBJ2-5; perhaps D is TRBD1 or TRBD2 (5 bases each). CDR3 size: 15 residues. Germline lookup yields CDR1 MDHEN and CDR2 SYDVKM. V was trimmed by 3 bases and J by 7 bases, leaving 18 bases between them. The CDR3 DNA sequence: TGTGCCAGCAGTTTCAGGGACCCGGGCTTGGGGACCCAGTACTTC. It specifies CASSFRDPGLGTQYF.

This chain uses TRBV14 with TRBJ2-7; D may be TRBD1 (6 bases). Germline assignment: CDR1 SGHDN and CDR2 FVKESK. Trimming took off 2 bases at V and 2 bases at J, with 13 bases between the two ends. This CDR3 region has 15 residues. CDR3 region: CASSQTGFRTYEQYF. CDR3 nucleotide sequence: TGTGCCAGCAGCCAAACAGGGTTTAGAACCTACGAGCAGTACTTC.

The chain links TRBV9 to TRBJ1-1, with a tentative D call TRBD1 (6 bases). This CDR3 has 14 residues. Germline loops: CDR1 SGDLS, CDR2 YYNGEE. V was cut by 6 bases and J by 1 base, with 13 bases left in between. In DNA, the CDR3 is TGTGCCAGCACGACAGGACGATCGAACACTGAAGCTTTCTTT. This codes for CASTTGRSNTEAFF. Complete variable domain (other parts from reference TRBV9 and TRBJ1-1): DSGVTQTPKHLITATGQRVTLRCSPRSGDLSVYWYQQSLDQGLQFLIQYYNGEERAKGNILERFSAQQFPDLHSELNLSSLELGDSALYFCASTTGRSNTEAFFGQGTRLTVV.

The table lists this clone with a few counts. The V call is TRBV19, the J call TRBJ1-2, with 7 bases aligning to TRBD1. This CDR3 is 14 amino acids long. Germline trimming cut 7 bases from V and 1 base from J; bases unmatched to any gene: 6. Germline V gene sequence: CDR1 LNHDA, CDR2 SQIVND (reference sequence). CDR3 coding DNA: TGTGCCAGTAATCGGGACAGTAATAACTATGGCTACACCTTC. This translates into CASNRDSNNYGYTF.

This sequence joins TRBV5-1 and TRBJ1-1; a possible D gene is TRBD1 (6 bases). The CDR3 is made up of 15 amino acids. Trimming left V 0 bases short and J 1 base short, with 10 bases between. Germline CDR1 reads SGHRS; CDR2 reads YFSETQ. The CDR3 DNA follows: TGCGCCAGCAGCTTGGAGGGACACAAGAACACTGAAGCTTTCTTT. It encodes CASSLEGHKNTEAFF.

J is TRBJ2-5 and V is TRBV6-5; 9 bases are a match to TRBD1. CDR3 size: 14 residues. Germline V gene sequence: CDR1 MNHEY, CDR2 SVGAGI. The junction had 5 bases not matched to a gene; V was cut back by 4 bases and J by 5 bases. The CDR3 here is CASSSPGQGETQYF. CDR3 nucleotides: TGTGCCAGCAGTTCCCCTGGACAGGGGGAGACCCAGTACTTC.

J is TRBJ2-7 and V is TRBV2; possibly TRBD2 for D (6 bases). This CDR3 spans 13 amino acids. Trimming cost V 6 bases and J 3 bases, with 12 bases left between them. The germline gives CDR1 SNHLY, CDR2 FYNNEI. DNA of the CDR3: TGTGCCAGCAGGGGGGACTTGAGCTACGAGCAGTACTTC. Translated, it gives CASRGDLSYEQYF.

The genes are TRBV24-1 and TRBJ1-2; unclear D gene. V was clipped by 4 bases and J by 7 bases, with 12 bases between them. This CDR3 comprises 13 residues. Looked up from germline, CDR1 is KGHDR and CDR2 is SFDVKD. The CDR3 sequence is CATSEDGVGGYTF. CDR3 coding DNA: TGTGCCACCAGTGAGGATGGGGTTGGTGGCTACACCTTC.

V and J are TRBV6-6 and TRBJ2-7; possibly TRBD1 for D (6 bases). CDR1 is MNHNY, CDR2 SVGAGI, per germline (reference sequence). This CDR3 has 11 amino acids. V dropped 8 bases and J dropped 6 bases, with 11 bases sitting between them. The CDR3 spells CASWTAGEQYF. CDR3 DNA sequence: TGTGCCAGCTGGACAGCCGGCGAGCAGTACTTC.

The V and J genes are TRBV9 and TRBJ1-6, with D maybe TRBD1 (6 bases). V dropped 2 bases and J dropped 10 bases, with 13 bases sitting between them. The CDR3 length is 14 residues. The germline V gene has CDR1 SGDLS and CDR2 YYNGEE. As DNA, the CDR3 is TGTGCCAGCAGCGTCAGGGGAAAAGGCTCACCCCTCCACTTT. Encoded protein: CASSVRGKGSPLHF. The whole variable domain, filled in from reference TRBV9 and TRBJ1-6, reads DSGVTQTPKHLITATGQRVTLRCSPRSGDLSVYWYQQSLDQGLQFLIQYYNGEERAKGNILERFSAQQFPDLHSELNLSSLELGDSALYFCASSVRGKGSPLHFGNGTRLTVT.

The chain employs TRBV6-5 and TRBJ1-2; 7 positions agree with TRBD1. The CDR3 length is 13 residues. V lost 7 bases and J lost 7; bases outside the gene matches: 9. Germline CDR1 MNHEY, CDR2 SVGAGI. Here the CDR3 reads CASTSVTGLGYTF. CDR3 bases: TGTGCCAGCACAAGCGTGACAGGGCTTGGCTACACCTTC.

The V gene is TRBV19, the J gene TRBJ1-5; the D gene is possibly TRBD1 (5 bases). Germline values: CDR1 LNHDA, CDR2 SQIVND (reference sequence). CDR3 length: 14 residues. V was shortened by 5 bases and J by 0 bases, with 8 bases between the two germline ends. As DNA, the CDR3 is TGTGCCAGTAGTTCGGACACTAGCAATCAGCCCCAGCATTTT. Amino acid sequence: CASSSDTSNQPQHF.

The J gene is TRBJ1-5, the V gene TRBV11-2; D is unclear. Germline assignment: CDR1 SGHAT and CDR2 FQNNGV. The CDR3 consists of 13 residues. Trimming took off 5 bases at V and 1 base at J, with 6 bases between the two ends. The CDR3 bases are TGTGCCAGCAGCCTCGACAGCAATCAGCCCCAGCATTTT. Its translation is CASSLDSNQPQHF.

V usage is TRBV19 and J usage is TRBJ1-5; TRBD1 matches at 7 bases. CDR1 is LNHDA and CDR2 is SQIVND in the germline V gene (reference sequence). V lost 4 bases, J lost 0 bases, and 3 bases stayed unmatched. The CDR3 has 15 amino acids. The CDR3 here is CASSTGQDSNQPQHF. CDR3 sequence (DNA): TGTGCCAGTAGTACCGGACAGGATAGCAATCAGCCCCAGCATTTT.

This rearrangement joins TRBV6-5 to TRBJ2-7; 8 positions match TRBD1. The germline CDR1 and CDR2 sequences are MNHEY and SVGAGI. J was trimmed by 1 base and V by 6 bases; bases with no gene match: 5. There are 14 residues in the CDR3. Written as DNA, the CDR3 is TGTGCCAGCAGGGCGACAGGGGATTCCTACGAGCAGTACTTC. Translating gives CASRATGDSYEQYF.

The genes are TRBV6-1 and TRBJ1-6; maybe TRBD1 (6 bases). Germline CDR1 reads MNHNS; CDR2 reads SASEGT. CDR3 length equals 15 residues. V lost 3 bases and J 6 bases, leaving 12 bases between the germline ends. Written as DNA, the CDR3 is TGTGCCAGCAGTGAGGCCCGGGACACTAATTCACCCCTCCACTTT. It specifies CASSEARDTNSPLHF.

V is TRBV9 and J is TRBJ2-1; tentatively, D is TRBD2 (6 bases). The germline gives CDR1 SGDLS, CDR2 YYNGEE. Trimming took 0 bases from V and 1 from J, leaving 11 bases between them. The CDR3 is 16 amino acids. The CDR3 DNA is TGTGCCAGCAGCGTAGCGGGGGATTGGTCCTACAATGAGCAGTTCTTC. Encoded protein: CASSVAGDWSYNEQFF.

The chain is built from TRBV6-1 and TRBJ1-6; 7 bases align to TRBD1. CDR3 length equals 17 residues. The V segment lost 1 base and the J segment 0 bases; nucleotides outside the gene matches: 3. Germline V gene lookup returns CDR1 MNHNS and CDR2 SASEGT. Here the CDR3 reads CASSEGDRSSYNSPLHF. Written as DNA, the CDR3 is TGTGCCAGCAGTGAAGGGGACAGAAGCTCCTATAATTCACCCCTCCACTTT.

The rearrangement uses TRBV28 and TRBJ1-6, with unresolved D. Germline CDR1 MDHEN, CDR2 SYDVKM. The length of the CDR3 is 12 residues. Trimming removed 7 bases at V and 8 bases at J, with 9 bases between. The CDR3 DNA is TGTGCCAGCATCGAGGGTGATTCACCCCTCCACTTT. Protein sequence: CASIEGDSPLHF. Drawing the rest from reference TRBV28 and TRBJ1-6, the complete variable domain is DVKVTQSSRYLVKRTGEKVFLECVQDMDHENMFWYRQDPGLGLRLIYFSYDVKMKEKGDIPEGYSVSREKKERFSLILESASTNQTSMYLCASIEGDSPLHFGNGTRLTVT.

The chain combines TRBV5-4 with TRBJ1-1; D is uncertain. The germline CDR1 and CDR2 sequences are SGHNT and YYREEE (reference sequence). The CDR3 has 15 amino acids. Trimming took 4 bases from V and 0 from J, leaving 13 bases between them. CDR3 in amino acids: CASSPQGGMNTEAFF. In DNA form, the CDR3 reads TGTGCCAGCAGCCCCCAAGGAGGGATGAACACTGAAGCTTTCTTT. The full variable domain, with the rest looked up from reference TRBV5-4 and TRBJ1-1, is ETGVTQSPTHLIKTRGQQVTLRCSSQSGHNTVSWYQQALGQGPQFIFQYYREEENGRGNFPPRFSGLQFPNYSSELNVNALELDDSALYLCASSPQGGMNTEAFFGQGTRLTVV.

The chain carries TRBV30 and TRBJ2-7; D remains ambiguous. The length of the CDR3 is 14 residues. CDR1 GTSNPN and CDR2 SVGIG come from the germline V gene (reference sequence). The V and J ends lost 0 bases and 2 bases respectively, with 11 bases between them. CDR3 coding DNA: TGTGCCTGGAGTGTCCACACTGGAACCTACGAGCAGTACTTC. Amino acid sequence: CAWSVHTGTYEQYF. Variable domain in full (rest from reference TRBV30 and TRBJ2-7): SQTIHQWPATLVQPVGSPLSLECTVEGTSNPNLYWYRQAAGRGLQLLFYSVGIGQISSEVPQNLSASRPQDRQFILSSKKLLLSDSGFYLCAWSVHTGTYEQYFGPGTRLTVT.

The chain couples TRBV6-5 to TRBJ1-2; maybe TRBD1 (5 bases). This CDR3 has 13 amino acids. The germline V and J ends were trimmed by 6 bases and 3 bases, with 11 bases remaining between them. Germline CDR1 and CDR2: MNHEY and SVGAGI. In DNA form, the CDR3 reads TGTGCCAGCAGGTTTTCGGGGGACTATGGCTACACCTTC. This translates into CASRFSGDYGYTF.

The rearrangement joins TRBV7-6 to TRBJ1-1, with 8 bases matching TRBD1. Trimming took 5 bases from V and 5 from J; bases not matched to a gene: 7. This CDR3 has 14 amino acids. Germline lookup yields CDR1 SGHVS and CDR2 FNYEAQ. In DNA, the CDR3 is TGTGCCAGCAGCAGGGGACAGGCAGGGACTGAAGCTTTCTTT. Translation: CASSRGQAGTEAFF.

CDR3 residues: CASSPTGPSGSYEQYF. Written as DNA, the CDR3 is TGTGCCAGCAGTCCGACAGGGCCCTCGGGCTCCTACGAGCAGTACTTC. The V and J genes are TRBV28 and TRBJ2-7, with 7 bases matching TRBD1. Trimming removed 5 bases from V and 0 bases from J; junction bases left unmatched: 10. The CDR3 has 16 residues. Germline V gene lookup returns CDR1 MDHEN and CDR2 SYDVKM. Full variable domain (outside the CDR3, taken from reference TRBV28 and TRBJ2-7): DVKVTQSSRYLVKRTGEKVFLECVQDMDHENMFWYRQDPGLGLRLIYFSYDVKMKEKGDIPEGYSVSREKKERFSLILESASTNQTSMYLCASSPTGPSGSYEQYFGPGTRLTVT.